The rows below give T cell receptor beta chains drawn from one sample of a study of blood T cell repertoires in COVID-19. Clones were read by immunoSEQ multiplex PCR, and TCRdb kept only the in-frame ones, dropping some. The sample carries around 93,000 clones, around nine tenths recorded once. Specimen: peripheral blood. The source of these receptors is a man older than 75 with acute or convalescent COVID-19. CDR3s include the opening cysteine and the closing phenylalanine or tryptophan.

CDR3 | V
CASSSSGAYNEQFF | TRBV27
CASSRFSSGRYNEQFF | TRBV5-4
CATRGGLNSPLHF | TRBV12-3/TRBV12-4
CATHPGRAGTGELFF | TRBV10-3
CATKETGATNEKLFF | TRBV2
CASSPTSGPYNEQFF | TRBV28
CASSFRGAGNTIYF | TRBV3-1/TRBV3-2
CASRDRGIPPQHF | TRBV6-5
CAISESAVGLEAQYF | TRBV10-3
CASSLSGGAQETQYF | TRBV7-9
CASITRDTNRANYGYTF | TRBV3-1/TRBV3-2
CASSESVAGGNTGELFF | TRBV4-2
CASSATGYSGNTIYF | TRBV6-5
CASSSSPGQGVGTEAFF | TRBV5-1
CASSATGQKVTDTQYF | TRBV6-1
CASSVRQGGLFGNQPQHF | TRBV6-1
CSVAQGGGYTF | TRBV29-1
CASSSYRGGLAQFF | TRBV28
CASSPAGVTDTQYF | TRBV7-2
CASSPGTGNGEQYF | TRBV18
CASSTSGGFSSTDTQYF | TRBV7-6
CASSLDSIQGGYTF | TRBV5-4
CASSQGLAGGPLYF | TRBV7-8
CASSSPSTGNTEAFF | TRBV6-5
CAWRQYFNSPLHF | TRBV30
CASSTRLAGEQFF | TRBV9
CASSLGGRGSRYEQYF | TRBV7-2
CASSSSTARTEAFF | TRBV5-1
CASSEAGTADEQYF | TRBV13
CASSSGQQETQYF | TRBV5-1
CASQGDRDSAEAFF | TRBV6-5
CASSSTPRGTTEAFF | TRBV28
CASGVTSGGLYEQYF | TRBV19
CASKDRGYSPLHF | TRBV5-1
CASRQAQVGPQHF | TRBV6-5
CASSQVSGTGIYNEQFF | TRBV14
CASSYYRGRFPYEQYF | TRBV18
CASSDSSEQGYTF | TRBV10-1
CASMRRDRSNSPLHF | TRBV6-5
CASSLDSGQGAGELFF | TRBV11-1
CASRTSGGTDTQYF | TRBV5-1
CASSFRASGVYEQYF | TRBV27
CASSLVGGPDTQYF | TRBV5-5
CASSLGTTTNEKLFF | TRBV7-9
CASSQEGAGGYTF | TRBV3-1/TRBV3-2
CATSKDRAISYEQYF | TRBV15
CASSSSIRNQPQHF | TRBV27
CASHLQGPNTEAFF | TRBV19
CSASGSGMAYNEQFF | TRBV20-1
CASSLGGGGAGELFF | TRBV5-4